This record concerns one T cell receptor beta chain sequence. The antigen is not known. The data belong to a study of T cell responses to AZD1222 COVID-19 vaccine. Study context: Second-dose schedules of about 4 or about 12 weeks were combined.

Study-level findings and limits: Clonal diversity may have been underestimated, and the donors were mostly white British, with more females than males.

Sequencing used immunoSEQ multiplex PCR; TCRdb keeps in-frame clones, though not all of them. This sample has under 150,000 clones, with around 92% found just once. This sequence originates from an adult in good health. Sequencing was performed on peripheral blood, taken on day 0 of AZD1222 vaccination.

This CDR3 is CASMWRGAMNTEAFF. The CDR3 DNA reads as TGTGCCAGTATGTGGCGGGGGGCTATGAACACTGAAGCTTTCTTT. The chain recombines TRBV19 with TRBJ1-1, with D perhaps TRBD1 (6 bases). Germline CDR1 reads LNHDA; CDR2 reads SQIVND (reference sequence). This CDR3 has 15 amino acids. Between the trimmed V and J ends, which lost 7 bases and 0 bases, there was a span of 15 bases.